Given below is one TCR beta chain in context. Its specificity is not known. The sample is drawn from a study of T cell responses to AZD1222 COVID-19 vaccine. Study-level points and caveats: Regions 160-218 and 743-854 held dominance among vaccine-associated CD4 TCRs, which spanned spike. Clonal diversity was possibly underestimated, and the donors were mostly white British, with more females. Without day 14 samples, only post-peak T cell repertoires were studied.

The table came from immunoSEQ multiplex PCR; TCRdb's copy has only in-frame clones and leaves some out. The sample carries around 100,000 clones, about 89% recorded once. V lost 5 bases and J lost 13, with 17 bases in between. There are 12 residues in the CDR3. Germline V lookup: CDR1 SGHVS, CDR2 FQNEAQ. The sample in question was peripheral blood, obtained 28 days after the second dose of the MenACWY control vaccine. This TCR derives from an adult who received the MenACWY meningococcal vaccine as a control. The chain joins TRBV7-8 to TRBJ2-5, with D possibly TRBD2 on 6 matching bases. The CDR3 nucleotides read TGTGCCAGCAGCCGTTTGGGGGACTGGTCGTACTTC. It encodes CASSRLGDWSYF.